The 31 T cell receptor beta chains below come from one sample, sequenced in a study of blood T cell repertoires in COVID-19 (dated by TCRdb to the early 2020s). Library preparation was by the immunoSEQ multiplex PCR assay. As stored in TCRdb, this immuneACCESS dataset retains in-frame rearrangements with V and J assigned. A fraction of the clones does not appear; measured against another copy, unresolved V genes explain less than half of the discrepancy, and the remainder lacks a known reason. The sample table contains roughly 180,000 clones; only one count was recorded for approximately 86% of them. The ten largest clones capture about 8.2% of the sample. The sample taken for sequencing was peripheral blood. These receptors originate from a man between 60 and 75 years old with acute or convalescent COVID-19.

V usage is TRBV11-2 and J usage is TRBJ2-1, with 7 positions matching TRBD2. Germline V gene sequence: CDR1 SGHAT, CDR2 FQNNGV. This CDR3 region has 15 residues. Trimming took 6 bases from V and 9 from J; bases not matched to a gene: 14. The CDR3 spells CASSRVSGEVSEQFF. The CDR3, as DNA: TGTGCCAGCAGTCGGGTAAGCGGGGAGGTCTCTGAGCAGTTCTTC.

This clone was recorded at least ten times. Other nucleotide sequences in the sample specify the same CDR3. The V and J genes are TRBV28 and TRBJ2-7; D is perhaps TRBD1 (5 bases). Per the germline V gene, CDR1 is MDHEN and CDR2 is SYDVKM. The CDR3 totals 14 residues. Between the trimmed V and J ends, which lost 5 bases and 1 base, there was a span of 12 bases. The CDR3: CASSLWGGSYEQYF. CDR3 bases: TGTGCCAGCAGTCTGTGGGGCGGTTCCTACGAGCAGTACTTC. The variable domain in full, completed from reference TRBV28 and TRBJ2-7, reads DVKVTQSSRYLVKRTGEKVFLECVQDMDHENMFWYRQDPGLGLRLIYFSYDVKMKEKGDIPEGYSVSREKKERFSLILESASTNQTSMYLCASSLWGGSYEQYFGPGTRLTVT.

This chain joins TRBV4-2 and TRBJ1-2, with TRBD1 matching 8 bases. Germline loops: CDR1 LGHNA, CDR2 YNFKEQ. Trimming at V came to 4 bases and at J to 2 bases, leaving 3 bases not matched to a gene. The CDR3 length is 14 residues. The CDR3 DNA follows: TGTGCCAGCAGCCGCGACAGGGGAAACTATGGCTACACCTTC. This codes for CASSRDRGNYGYTF.

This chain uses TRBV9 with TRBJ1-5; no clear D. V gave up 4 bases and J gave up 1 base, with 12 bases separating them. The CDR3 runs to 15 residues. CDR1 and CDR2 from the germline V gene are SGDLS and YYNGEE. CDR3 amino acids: CASSLNGLSNQPQHF. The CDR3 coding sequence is TGTGCCAGCAGCCTCAATGGACTGAGCAATCAGCCCCAGCATTTT.

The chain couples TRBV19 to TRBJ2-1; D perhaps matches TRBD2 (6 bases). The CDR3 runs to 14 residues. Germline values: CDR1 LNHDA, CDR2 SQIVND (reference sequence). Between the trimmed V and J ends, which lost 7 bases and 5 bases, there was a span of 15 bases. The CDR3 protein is CASTPWGDHNEQFF. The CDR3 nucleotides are TGTGCCAGTACCCCTTGGGGGGACCACAATGAGCAGTTCTTC.

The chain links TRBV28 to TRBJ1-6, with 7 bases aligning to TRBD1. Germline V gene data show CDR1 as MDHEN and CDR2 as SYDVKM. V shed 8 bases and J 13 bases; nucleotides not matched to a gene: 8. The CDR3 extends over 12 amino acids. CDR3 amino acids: CASHRGVGPLHF. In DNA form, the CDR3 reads TGTGCCAGCCACAGGGGAGTAGGGCCCCTCCACTTT.

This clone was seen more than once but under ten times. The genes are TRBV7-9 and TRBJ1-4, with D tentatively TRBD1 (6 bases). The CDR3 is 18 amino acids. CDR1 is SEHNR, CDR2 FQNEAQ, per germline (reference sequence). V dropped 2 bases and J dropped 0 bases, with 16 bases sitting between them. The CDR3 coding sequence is TGTGCCAGCAGCTTAATTGGGGCGGGGGCTGCAACTAATGAAAAACTGTTTTTT. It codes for CASSLIGAGAATNEKLFF.

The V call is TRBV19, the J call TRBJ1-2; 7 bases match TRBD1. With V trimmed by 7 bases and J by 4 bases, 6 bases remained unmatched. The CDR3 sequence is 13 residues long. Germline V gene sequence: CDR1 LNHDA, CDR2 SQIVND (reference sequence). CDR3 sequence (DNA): TGTGCCAGTATTGGGGGGACAGTCTATGGCTACACCTTC. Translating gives CASIGGTVYGYTF.

The CDR3 region has the DNA TGTGCCAGCAGCTTACAGGGGGCCTATGGCTACACCTTC. It translates to CASSLQGAYGYTF. The chain carries TRBV5-5 and TRBJ1-2; 9 nucleotides match TRBD1. Germline trimming cut 2 bases from V and 4 bases from J; bases unmatched to any gene: 0. The CDR3 runs 13 residues. Germline loops: CDR1 SGHKS, CDR2 YYEKEE (reference sequence).

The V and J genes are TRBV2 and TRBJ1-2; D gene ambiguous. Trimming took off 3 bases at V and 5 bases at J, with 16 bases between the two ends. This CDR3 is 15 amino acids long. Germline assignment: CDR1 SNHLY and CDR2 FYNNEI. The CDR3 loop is CASSDPPVSRYGYTF. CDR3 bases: TGTGCCAGCAGTGATCCCCCGGTCTCTCGGTATGGCTACACCTTC.

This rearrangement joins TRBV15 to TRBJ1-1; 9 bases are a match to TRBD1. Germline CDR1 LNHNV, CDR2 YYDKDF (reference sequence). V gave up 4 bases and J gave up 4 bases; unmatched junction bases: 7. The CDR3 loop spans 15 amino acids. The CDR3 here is CATSNRGRQGTEAFF. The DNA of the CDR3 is TGTGCCACCAGCAACAGGGGGCGGCAGGGCACTGAAGCTTTCTTT.

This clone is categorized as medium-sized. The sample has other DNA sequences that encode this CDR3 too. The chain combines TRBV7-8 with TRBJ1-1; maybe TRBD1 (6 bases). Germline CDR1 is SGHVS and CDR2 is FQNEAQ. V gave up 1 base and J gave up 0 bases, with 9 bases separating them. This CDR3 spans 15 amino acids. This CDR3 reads CASSLVDRMNTEAFF. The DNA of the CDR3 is TGTGCCAGCAGCTTAGTCGACAGGATGAACACTGAAGCTTTCTTT.

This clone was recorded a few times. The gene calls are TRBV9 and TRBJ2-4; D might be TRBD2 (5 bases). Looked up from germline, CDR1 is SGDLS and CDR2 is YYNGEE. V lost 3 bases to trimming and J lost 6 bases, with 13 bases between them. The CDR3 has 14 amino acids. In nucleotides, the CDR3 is TGTGCCAGCAGCGCCTCGGCTAGCAGAAACATTCAGTACTTC. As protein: CASSASASRNIQYF.

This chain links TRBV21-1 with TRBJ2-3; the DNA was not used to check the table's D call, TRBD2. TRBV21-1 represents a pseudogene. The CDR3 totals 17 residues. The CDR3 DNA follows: TGTGCCAGCAGCAAACGTCCATCGCGGGAGGCGCGCGGTACGCAGTATTTT. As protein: CASSKRPSREARGTQYF.

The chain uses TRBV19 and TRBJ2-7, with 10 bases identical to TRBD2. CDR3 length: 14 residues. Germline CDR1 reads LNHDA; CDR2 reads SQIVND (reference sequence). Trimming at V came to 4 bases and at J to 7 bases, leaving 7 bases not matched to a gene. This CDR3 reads CASSTLAGAEEQYF. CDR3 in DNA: TGTGCCAGTAGTACCCTAGCGGGAGCTGAAGAGCAGTACTTC.

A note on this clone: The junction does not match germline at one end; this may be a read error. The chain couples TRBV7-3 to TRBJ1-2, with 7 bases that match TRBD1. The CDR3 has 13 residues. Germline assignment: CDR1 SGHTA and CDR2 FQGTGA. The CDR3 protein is CASSSDRAKPLFF. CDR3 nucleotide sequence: TGTGCCAGCAGCTCTGACAGGGCCAAGCCTTTATTCTTC.

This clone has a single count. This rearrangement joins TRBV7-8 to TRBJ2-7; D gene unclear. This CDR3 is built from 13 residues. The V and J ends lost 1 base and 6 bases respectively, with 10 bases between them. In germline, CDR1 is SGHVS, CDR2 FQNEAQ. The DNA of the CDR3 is TGTGCCAGCAGCTTAGGAGGTTCGGGCGAGCAGTACTTC. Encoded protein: CASSLGGSGEQYF.

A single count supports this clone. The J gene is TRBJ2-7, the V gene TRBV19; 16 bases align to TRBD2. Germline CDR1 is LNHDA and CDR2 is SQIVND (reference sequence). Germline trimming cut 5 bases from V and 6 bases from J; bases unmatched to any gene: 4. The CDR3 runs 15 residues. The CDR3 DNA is TGTGCCAGTAGTGGGACTAGCGGGAGGGCCGGCGAGCAGTACTTC. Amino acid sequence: CASSGTSGRAGEQYF.

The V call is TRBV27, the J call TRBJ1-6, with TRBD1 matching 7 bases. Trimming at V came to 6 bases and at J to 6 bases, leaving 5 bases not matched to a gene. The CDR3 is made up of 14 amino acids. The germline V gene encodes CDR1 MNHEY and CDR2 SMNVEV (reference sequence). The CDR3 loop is CASSRDRANSPLHF. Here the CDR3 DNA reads TGTGCCAGCAGCCGCGACAGGGCTAATTCACCCCTCCACTTT.

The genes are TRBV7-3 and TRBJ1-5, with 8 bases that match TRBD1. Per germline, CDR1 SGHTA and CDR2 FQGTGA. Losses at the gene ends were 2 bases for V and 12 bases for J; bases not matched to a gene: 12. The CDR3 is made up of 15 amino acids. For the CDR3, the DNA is TGTGCCAGCAGCTTATACCAGCGTCGGGGACAGGACCAGCATTTT. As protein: CASSLYQRRGQDQHF. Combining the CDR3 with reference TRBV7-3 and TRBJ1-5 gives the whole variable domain GAGVSQTPSNKVTEKGKYVELRCDPISGHTALYWYRQSLGQGPEFLIYFQGTGAADDSGLPNDRFFAVRPEGSVSTLKIQRTERGDSAVYLCASSLYQRRGQDQHFGDGTRLSIL.

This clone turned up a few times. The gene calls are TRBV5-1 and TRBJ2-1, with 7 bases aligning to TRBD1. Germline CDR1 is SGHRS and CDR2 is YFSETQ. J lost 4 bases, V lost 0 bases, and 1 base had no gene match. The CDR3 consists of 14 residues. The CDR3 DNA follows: TGCGCCAGCAGCTTGGGGGACAGATACAATGAGCAGTTCTTC. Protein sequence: CASSLGDRYNEQFF. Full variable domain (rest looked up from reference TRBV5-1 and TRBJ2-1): KAGVTQTPRYLIKTRGQQVTLSCSPISGHRSVSWYQQTPGQGLQFLFEYFSETQRNKGNFPGRFSGRQFSNSRSEMNVSTLELGDSALYLCASSLGDRYNEQFFGPGTRLTVL.

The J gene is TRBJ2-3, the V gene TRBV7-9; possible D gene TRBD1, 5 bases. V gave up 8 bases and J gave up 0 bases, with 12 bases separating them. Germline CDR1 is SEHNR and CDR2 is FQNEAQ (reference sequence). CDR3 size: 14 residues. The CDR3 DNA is TGTGCCAGCGGGAAGGACACAAGCACAGATACGCAGTATTTT. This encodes CASGKDTSTDTQYF.

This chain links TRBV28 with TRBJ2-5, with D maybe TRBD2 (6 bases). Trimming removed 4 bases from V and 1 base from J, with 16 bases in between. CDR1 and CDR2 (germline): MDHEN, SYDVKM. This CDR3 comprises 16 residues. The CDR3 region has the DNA TGTGCCAGCAGTTCCAGGACGGGGGTGCCCCAAGAGACCCAGTACTTC. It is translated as CASSSRTGVPQETQYF. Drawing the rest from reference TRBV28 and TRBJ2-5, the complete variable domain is DVKVTQSSRYLVKRTGEKVFLECVQDMDHENMFWYRQDPGLGLRLIYFSYDVKMKEKGDIPEGYSVSREKKERFSLILESASTNQTSMYLCASSSRTGVPQETQYFGPGTRLLVL.

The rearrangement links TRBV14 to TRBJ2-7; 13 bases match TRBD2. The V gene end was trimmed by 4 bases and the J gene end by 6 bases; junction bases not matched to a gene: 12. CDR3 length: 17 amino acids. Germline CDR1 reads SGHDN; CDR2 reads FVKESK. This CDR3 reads CASSPKGLAGPHGEQYF. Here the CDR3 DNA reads TGTGCCAGCAGCCCTAAGGGACTAGCGGGACCCCATGGCGAGCAGTACTTC.

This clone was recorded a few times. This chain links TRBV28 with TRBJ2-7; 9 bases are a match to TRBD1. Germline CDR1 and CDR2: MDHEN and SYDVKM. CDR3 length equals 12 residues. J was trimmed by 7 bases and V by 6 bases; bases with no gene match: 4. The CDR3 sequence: CASSTGGWEQYF. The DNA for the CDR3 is TGTGCCAGCAGCACAGGGGGCTGGGAGCAGTACTTC.

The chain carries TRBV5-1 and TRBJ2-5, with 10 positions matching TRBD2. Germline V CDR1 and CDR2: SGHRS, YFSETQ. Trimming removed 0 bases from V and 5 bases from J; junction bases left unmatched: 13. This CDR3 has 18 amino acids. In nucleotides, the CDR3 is TGCGCCAGCAGCTTGGCCGAGTCTACTAGCGGGACTAGGGAGACCCAGTACTTC. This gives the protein CASSLAESTSGTRETQYF.

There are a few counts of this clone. CDR3: CASSTDRGTGELFF. Here the CDR3 DNA reads TGCGCCAGCAGCACCGACAGGGGCACCGGGGAGCTGTTTTTT. This rearrangement joins TRBV5-1 to TRBJ2-2, with 8 bases aligning to TRBD1. After removal of 4 bases from V and 4 bases from J, the junction contained 3 bases not matched to a gene. Germline values: CDR1 SGHRS, CDR2 YFSETQ. This CDR3 contains 14 residues. Supplemented by reference TRBV5-1 and TRBJ2-2, the full variable domain reads KAGVTQTPRYLIKTRGQQVTLSCSPISGHRSVSWYQQTPGQGLQFLFEYFSETQRNKGNFPGRFSGRQFSNSRSEMNVSTLELGDSALYLCASSTDRGTGELFFGEGSRLTVL.

The DNA of the CDR3 is TGCGCCAGCAGCCAAGTCGACACAAATCAGCCCCAGCATTTT. Translated, it gives CASSQVDTNQPQHF. The rearrangement links TRBV4-1 to TRBJ1-5; no firm D call. The CDR3 has 14 residues. V lost 1 base and J lost 4, with 8 bases in between. The germline V gene encodes CDR1 MGHRA and CDR2 YSYEKL.

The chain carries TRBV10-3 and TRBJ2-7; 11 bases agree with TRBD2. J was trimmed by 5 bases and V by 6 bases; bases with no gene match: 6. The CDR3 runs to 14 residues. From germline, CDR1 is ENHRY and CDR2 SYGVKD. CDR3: CAIRRTSGLNEQYF. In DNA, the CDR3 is TGTGCCATCAGGCGGACTAGCGGGCTGAACGAGCAGTACTTC.

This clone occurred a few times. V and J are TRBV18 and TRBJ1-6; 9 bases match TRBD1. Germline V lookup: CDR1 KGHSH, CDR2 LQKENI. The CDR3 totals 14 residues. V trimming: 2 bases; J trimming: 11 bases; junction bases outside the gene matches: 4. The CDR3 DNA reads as TGTGCCAGCTCACCAGAGGGACAGGGTACACCCCTCCACTTT. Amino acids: CASSPEGQGTPLHF.

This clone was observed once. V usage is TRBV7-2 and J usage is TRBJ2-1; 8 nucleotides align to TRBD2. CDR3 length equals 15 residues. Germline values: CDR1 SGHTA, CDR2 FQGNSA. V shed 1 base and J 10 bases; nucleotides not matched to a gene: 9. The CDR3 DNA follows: TGTGCCAGCAGCTTAGAGAGCGGGAGATCTGTAGAGCAGTTCTTC. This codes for CASSLESGRSVEQFF.